One and the same sample provided the 27 T cell receptor beta chains below, sequenced in a study of blood T cell repertoires in COVID-19. Measured with immunoSEQ multiplex PCR; TCRdb has only the in-frame clones, and not every one. Of about 180,000 clones in the sample, roughly four fifths were seen once. Source material: peripheral blood. The origin of the receptors is a woman between 65 and 79 years old with COVID-19, enrolled during active disease.

The genes are TRBV19 and TRBJ1-2, with D uncertain. CDR3 length: 12 residues. Germline CDR1 reads LNHDA; CDR2 reads SQIVND (reference sequence). V was pared by 8 bases and J by 4 bases, with 11 bases between. CDR3 protein: CASSSLIYGYTF. The CDR3 bases are TGTGCCAGTTCCTCCCTAATCTATGGCTACACCTTC. Looking up the rest from reference TRBV19 and TRBJ1-2 gives the full variable domain: DGGITQSPKYLFRKEGQNVTLSCEQNLNHDAMYWYRQDPGQGLRLIYYSQIVNDFQKGDIAEGYSVSREKKESFPLTVTSAQKNPTAFYLCASSSLIYGYTFGSGTRLTVV.

This clone was seen a handful of times. The J gene is TRBJ2-1, the V gene TRBV28; no clear D. V lost 3 bases to trimming and J lost 0 bases, with 9 bases between them. The germline gives CDR1 MDHEN, CDR2 SYDVKM. The CDR3 is made up of 15 amino acids. The CDR3 is CASSLTTSSYNEQFF. CDR3 DNA: TGTGCCAGCAGTTTGACAACCAGCTCCTACAATGAGCAGTTCTTC. Filled out from reference TRBV28 and TRBJ2-1, the complete variable domain reads DVKVTQSSRYLVKRTGEKVFLECVQDMDHENMFWYRQDPGLGLRLIYFSYDVKMKEKGDIPEGYSVSREKKERFSLILESASTNQTSMYLCASSLTTSSYNEQFFGPGTRLTVL.

V usage is TRBV7-9 and J usage is TRBJ2-2; 8 positions match TRBD1. Trimming took 5 bases from V and 3 from J; bases not matched to a gene: 8. CDR3 length: 16 residues. The germline V gene encodes CDR1 SEHNR and CDR2 FQNEAQ (reference sequence). CDR3 sequence (DNA): TGTGCCAGCAGCCAAGGACAGGGTAGCTACACCGGGGAGCTGTTTTTT. The encoded protein is CASSQGQGSYTGELFF. The complete variable domain, with remaining parts taken from reference TRBV7-9 and TRBJ2-2, reads DTGVSQNPRHKITKRGQNVTFRCDPISEHNRLYWYRQTLGQGPEFLTYFQNEAQLEKSRLLSDRFSAERPKGSFSTLEIQRTEQGDSAMYLCASSQGQGSYTGELFFGEGSRLTVL.

The CDR3 DNA sequence: TGTGCCACCAGTGATCCCAGAAACTCCTACGAGCAGTACTTC. It yields the protein CATSDPRNSYEQYF. This sequence joins TRBV24-1 and TRBJ2-7; D remains ambiguous. Trimming shortened V by 3 bases and J by 0 bases, and 8 bases separated the two germline ends. Germline assignment: CDR1 KGHDR and CDR2 SFDVKD. The CDR3 totals 14 residues.

Here the CDR3 reads CASSLRTGGFYNEQFF. CDR3 nucleotide sequence: TGTGCCAGCAGCCTAAGGACAGGGGGCTTCTACAATGAGCAGTTCTTC. V is TRBV7-2 and J is TRBJ2-1; 11 nucleotides agree with TRBD1. The germline gives CDR1 SGHTA, CDR2 FQGNSA. The CDR3 consists of 16 residues. V trimming: 5 bases; J trimming: 3 bases; junction bases outside the gene matches: 6. Based on the CDR3 plus reference TRBV7-2 and TRBJ2-1, the full variable domain is GAGVSQSPSNKVTEKGKDVELRCDPISGHTALYWYRQSLGQGLEFLIYFQGNSAPDKSGLPSDRFSAERTGGSVSTLTIQRTQQEDSAVYLCASSLRTGGFYNEQFFGPGTRLTVL.

V gene TRBV6-6 combines with J gene TRBJ1-1, with 10 bases lining up with TRBD1. The CDR3 is made up of 17 amino acids. Unmatched junction bases numbered 9, after V lost 5 bases and J lost 0 bases. The V gene's germline CDR1 is MNHNY and CDR2 SVGAGI (reference sequence). DNA of the CDR3: TGTGCCAGCAGTCCCCTCCCGGGACAGGGGATGAACACTGAAGCTTTCTTT. This translates into CASSPLPGQGMNTEAFF.

This rearrangement joins TRBV12-5 to TRBJ2-1, with D hard to call. The CDR3 length is 11 residues. Germline CDR1 reads LGHNT; CDR2 reads FRNRAP. V was trimmed by 7 bases and J by 8 bases, leaving 9 bases between them. The CDR3 is CASAERDEQFF. Written as DNA, the CDR3 is TGTGCTAGTGCTGAACGGGATGAGCAGTTCTTC.

The CDR3 region has the DNA TGTGCCAGCAGCCAACCGATTACGGGAGGGACAGATACGCAGTATTTT. Its protein product is CASSQPITGGTDTQYF. V gene TRBV14 combines with J gene TRBJ2-3, with 8 bases lining up with TRBD2. Germline V gene sequence: CDR1 SGHDN, CDR2 FVKESK. The CDR3 consists of 16 residues. The trim removed 2 bases at V and 3 bases at J, leaving 7 bases unmatched.

CDR3 protein: CASSRLGTGSNSPLHF. CDR3 coding DNA: TGTGCCAGCAGTCGACTCGGGACAGGGAGTAATTCACCCCTCCACTTT. The rearrangement joins TRBV2 to TRBJ1-6, with 9 bases fitting TRBD1. CDR3 length: 16 amino acids. Germline CDR1 and CDR2: SNHLY and FYNNEI. V was pared by 5 bases and J by 6 bases, with 8 bases of the junction left unmatched.

V and J are TRBV7-2 and TRBJ2-7; D possibly corresponds to TRBD2 (7 bases). CDR3 length: 15 residues. The germline gives CDR1 SGHTA, CDR2 FQGNSA. V lost 2 bases and J lost 4, with 15 bases in between. CDR3 DNA sequence: TGTGCCAGCAGCTTAAGGGGGACTAAAACTTACGAGCAGTACTTC. It yields the protein CASSLRGTKTYEQYF. Combining the CDR3 with reference TRBV7-2 and TRBJ2-7 gives the whole variable domain GAGVSQSPSNKVTEKGKDVELRCDPISGHTALYWYRQSLGQGLEFLIYFQGNSAPDKSGLPSDRFSAERTGGSVSTLTIQRTQQEDSAVYLCASSLRGTKTYEQYFGPGTRLTVT.

This clone was observed once. The rearrangement joins TRBV4-1 to TRBJ2-1; TRBD1 agrees at 7 bases. J was trimmed by 5 bases and V by 3 bases; bases with no gene match: 7. The CDR3 is made up of 15 amino acids. Per the germline V gene, CDR1 is MGHRA and CDR2 is YSYEKL. As DNA, the CDR3 is TGCGCCAGCAGCCAGCAGGGGGTGAGGGACAATGAGCAGTTCTTC. Its protein product is CASSQQGVRDNEQFF.

This sequence joins TRBV10-3 and TRBJ2-7; D perhaps matches TRBD2 (7 bases). Germline CDR1 and CDR2: ENHRY and SYGVKD. The CDR3 runs to 14 residues. The germline V and J ends were trimmed by 7 bases and 6 bases, with 19 bases remaining between them. The CDR3 loop is CAIKGGAFGAEQYF. The CDR3, as DNA: TGTGCCATCAAAGGGGGGGCCTTCGGGGCCGAGCAGTACTTC.

This clone was observed a handful of times. V gene TRBV7-3 combines with J gene TRBJ2-3; D remains unclear. V lost 4 bases to trimming and J lost 0 bases, with 11 bases between them. Looked up from germline, CDR1 is SGHTA and CDR2 is FQGTGA. This CDR3 spans 15 amino acids. The CDR3 nucleotides read TGTGCCAGCAGCTCTTCAAGCGTTAGCACAGATACGCAGTATTTT. The encoded protein is CASSSSSVSTDTQYF.

Ten or more counts support this clone. This chain links TRBV11-2 with TRBJ1-6; no firm D call. From germline, CDR1 is SGHAT and CDR2 FQNNGV. The CDR3 loop spans 14 amino acids. The ends were cut back, 5 bases at V and 0 bases at J, with 5 bases in the middle. The CDR3 loop is CASSLSSYNSPLHF. The CDR3 DNA reads as TGTGCCAGCAGCCTAAGCTCCTATAATTCACCCCTCCACTTT.

This chain joins TRBV25-1 and TRBJ1-4; no clear D. V was pared by 4 bases and J by 8 bases, with 14 bases between. This CDR3 has 14 residues. CDR1 MGHDK and CDR2 SYGVNS come from the germline V gene. The CDR3 sequence: CASSGAGVREKLFF. CDR3 DNA: TGTGCCAGCAGTGGAGCCGGGGTTAGGGAAAAACTGTTTTTT.

The chain has TRBV28 and TRBJ1-1; tentatively, D is TRBD1 (6 bases). The CDR3 is 11 residues long. Trimming removed 7 bases at V and 7 bases at J, with 10 bases between. The germline gives CDR1 MDHEN, CDR2 SYDVKM. CDR3 protein: CASKTGIEAFF. Written as DNA, the CDR3 is TGTGCCAGCAAAACAGGGATTGAAGCTTTCTTT.

This chain uses TRBV28 with TRBJ2-2; D may be TRBD2 (5 bases). Germline V CDR1 and CDR2: MDHEN, SYDVKM. The CDR3 extends over 16 amino acids. The germline V and J ends were trimmed by 4 bases and 5 bases, with 17 bases remaining between them. In DNA, the CDR3 is TGTGCCAGCAGTTCACTAGGTCGTACGAGAACCGGGGAGCTGTTTTTT. Encoded protein: CASSSLGRTRTGELFF.

The sample holds many counts of this clone. The rearrangement uses TRBV14 and TRBJ2-3, with D possibly matching TRBD2 (6 bases). V lost 7 bases to trimming and J lost 8 bases, with 16 bases between them. This CDR3 has 13 amino acids. Germline-derived CDR1 and CDR2 are SGHDN and FVKESK. DNA of the CDR3: TGTGCCAGCAACATCGGGGGAGGACCTACGCAGTATTTT. Its protein is CASNIGGGPTQYF.

The V call is TRBV2, the J call TRBJ2-5; 8 nucleotides match TRBD2. Losses at the gene ends were 7 bases for V and 4 bases for J; bases not matched to a gene: 11. The CDR3 runs 15 residues. The germline CDR1 and CDR2 sequences are SNHLY and FYNNEI. CDR3 in DNA: TGTGCCAGCATAGGGAGGAGTCTAGCGGGAGAGACCCAGTACTTC. The encoded protein is CASIGRSLAGETQYF.

This clone showed up just once. The J gene is TRBJ1-3, the V gene TRBV2; TRBD1 matches 7 bases. The CDR3 length is 12 residues. Germline CDR1 SNHLY, CDR2 FYNNEI. Losses at the gene ends were 10 bases for V and 5 bases for J; bases not matched to a gene: 5. The CDR3 DNA follows: TGTGCCACCCAGGGGGGAAGAAACACCATATATTTT. It codes for CATQGGRNTIYF.

As concerns this clone: Distinct nucleotide sequences in the sample also encode this CDR3. The CDR3: CSANGGEQFF. For the CDR3, the DNA is TGCAGTGCTAATGGAGGTGAGCAGTTCTTC. The rearrangement links TRBV20-1 to TRBJ2-1; possibly TRBD2 for D (5 bases). This CDR3 contains 10 residues. The germline V gene has CDR1 DFQATT and CDR2 SNEGSKA (reference sequence). Trimming removed 4 bases at V and 9 bases at J, with 7 bases between.

This clone has only one observation. The genes are TRBV6-4 and TRBJ2-6; D may be TRBD2 (5 bases). V was pared by 2 bases and J by 0 bases, with 11 bases between. The CDR3 is made up of 17 amino acids. Germline CDR1 is MRHNA and CDR2 is SNTAGT. The CDR3 DNA reads TGTGCCAGCAGTGACGGAGCGGCTTACTCTGGGGCCAACGTCCTGACTTTC. Amino acid sequence: CASSDGAAYSGANVLTF.

The V and J genes are TRBV7-8 and TRBJ2-7; TRBD1 might be the D (6 bases). The V end was cut by 5 bases, the J end by 5 bases, with 16 bases between. The length of the CDR3 is 14 residues. CDR1 is SGHVS and CDR2 is FQNEAQ in the germline V gene. The CDR3 spells CASSRRDKAHEQYF. The CDR3 region has the DNA TGTGCCAGCAGCCGACGGGACAAGGCCCACGAGCAGTACTTC. The full variable domain, its missing parts supplied by reference TRBV7-8 and TRBJ2-7, is GAGVSQSPRYKVAKRGQDVALRCDPISGHVSLFWYQQALGQGPEFLTYFQNEAQLDKSGLPSDRFFAERPEGSVSTLKIQRTQQEDSAVYLCASSRRDKAHEQYFGPGTRLTVT.

In DNA, the CDR3 is TGTGCCAGCAGCCCGCATAGGGAGCCCAGCAATCAGCCCCAGCATTTT. Its protein product is CASSPHREPSNQPQHF. The chain carries TRBV6-2 or TRBV6-3 and TRBJ1-5; D ambiguous. The CDR3 is 16 amino acids. In germline, CDR1 is MNHEY, CDR2 SVGEGT. V dropped 6 bases and J dropped 1 base, with 16 bases sitting between them.

This clone was recorded only once. CDR3 DNA: TGTGCCAGCAGCCCCCGGGACAGTCGCTCCTATAATTCACCCCTCCACTTT. The encoded protein is CASSPRDSRSYNSPLHF. The chain couples TRBV7-9 to TRBJ1-6; TRBD1 matches 7 bases. With V trimmed by 5 bases and J by 0 bases, 7 bases remained unmatched. The germline V gene encodes CDR1 SEHNR and CDR2 FQNEAQ (reference sequence). The length of the CDR3 is 17 residues. Variable domain in full (rest from reference TRBV7-9 and TRBJ1-6): DTGVSQNPRHKITKRGQNVTFRCDPISEHNRLYWYRQTLGQGPEFLTYFQNEAQLEKSRLLSDRFSAERPKGSFSTLEIQRTEQGDSAMYLCASSPRDSRSYNSPLHFGNGTRLTVT.

The chain links TRBV6-2 or TRBV6-3 to TRBJ2-7; D may be TRBD2 (5 bases). The CDR3 spans 14 residues. V shed 0 bases and J shed 4 bases, with 10 bases lying between them. Germline V gene sequence: CDR1 MNHEY, CDR2 SVGEGT. The CDR3, as DNA: TGTGCCAGCAGTTACTCGCGGGTGGGGTACGAGCAGTACTTC. Amino acid sequence: CASSYSRVGYEQYF.

V is TRBV30 and J is TRBJ2-1, with D perhaps TRBD2 (7 bases). The CDR3 contains 13 residues. From germline, CDR1 is GTSNPN and CDR2 SVGIG (reference sequence). Trimming removed 3 bases from V and 5 bases from J, with 11 bases in between. The CDR3 sequence: CAWRGGLDNEQFF. CDR3 DNA sequence: TGTGCCTGGAGGGGGGGGCTTGACAATGAGCAGTTCTTC. Full variable domain (remainder filled in from reference TRBV30 and TRBJ2-1): SQTIHQWPATLVQPVGSPLSLECTVEGTSNPNLYWYRQAAGRGLQLLFYSVGIGQISSEVPQNLSASRPQDRQFILSSKKLLLSDSGFYLCAWRGGLDNEQFFGPGTRLTVL.